This entry concerns a single TCR beta chain. No antigen is known for it. It was at deep level that the assay was run. Approximately 30,000 T cell genomes (around 0.2 ug DNA) went into each sorted-subset replicate. Data came from immunoSEQ multiplex PCR; TCRdb stores just in-frame clones and leaves some out. The sample yields roughly 1,800,000 clones, roughly 94% seen once. The length of the CDR3 is 13 residues. Germline CDR1 SNHLY, CDR2 FYNNEI. V dropped 0 bases and J dropped 6 bases, with 8 bases sitting between them. This sample is drawn from a study of shared clonotypes between healthy human individuals. Naive CD8 isolation took CD45RO-negative cells positively selected for CCR7 and excluded terminally differentiated effector memory CD45RA+ cells. General observations from the study: Apart from blood, nothing was sampled; tissue repertoires likely differ. On the whole, naive subsets had larger estimated richness than memory subsets had.

The TCR comes from a man aged 18 to 30 in good health. V gene TRBV2 combines with J gene TRBJ1-1; D is unclear. Sequences were obtained from naive CD8+ T cells sorted from blood. CDR3 loop: CASSEATAAEAFF. CDR3 coding DNA: TGTGCCAGCAGTGAAGCGACGGCAGCTGAAGCTTTCTTT.